The 18 T cell receptor beta chains given below trace back to one sample, sequenced in a study of blood T cells in healthy people across ages. The second PCR ran roughly 6 to 11 cycles with a sample-barcoded 5' primer and J-beta primers. From the 5' RACE reads, TCRdb called clonotypes with MiXCR, one entry per CDR3 protein. The sample has about 690,000 distinct CDR3 sequences; 35% to 50% are singletons. The sequenced material came from blood. Receptors originate from a man older than 75 in good health.

This clonotype was counted between two and nine times. The chain is built from TRBV20-1 and TRBJ2-7; no clear D gene. The CDR3 loop spans 15 amino acids. Between the trimmed V and J ends, which lost 1 base and 0 bases, there was a span of 13 bases. Germline loops: CDR1 DFQATT, CDR2 SNEGSKA (reference sequence). The CDR3 is CSARGGVSPSYEQYF. The DNA of the CDR3 is TGCAGTGCTAGAGGAGGAGTCTCTCCCTCCTACGAGCAGTACTTC.

The chain has TRBV5-6 and TRBJ1-6; 7 bases line up with TRBD1. The germline gives CDR1 SGHDT, CDR2 YYEEEE. After removal of 0 bases from V and 2 bases from J, the junction contained 2 bases not matched to a gene. The CDR3 is made up of 16 amino acids. CDR3 region: CASSLDRGTYNSPLHF. CDR3 in DNA: TGTGCCAGCAGCTTGGACAGGGGCACCTATAATTCACCCCTCCACTTT.

Remarks on this clonotype: A much larger clone differs by one base, so this may be a read error. The chain recombines TRBV7-2 with TRBJ2-7; 15 nucleotides line up with TRBD2. Germline V gives CDR1 SGHTA, CDR2 FQGNSA. J gave up 6 bases and V 5 bases, and 14 bases lay outside the gene matches. The CDR3 has 18 amino acids. CDR3 in DNA: TGTGCCAGCAGCCCGGGACTAGCGGGGGGAATCAATACCTGCGAGCAGTACTTC. It translates to CASSPGLAGGINTCEQYF.

This clonotype was observed a few times. V is TRBV12-3 or TRBV12-4 and J is TRBJ1-6; unclear D gene. The CDR3 runs to 14 residues. The ends were cut back, 3 bases at V and 6 bases at J, with 9 bases in the middle. CDR3 sequence (DNA): TGTGCCAGCAGTTTTCTAGGGAGTAATTCACCCCTCCACTTT. Translated: CASSFLGSNSPLHF.

There are a few counts of this clonotype. The rearrangement joins TRBV5-6 to TRBJ2-3; D might be TRBD1 or TRBD2, each matching 6 bases. This CDR3 has 14 residues. Germline CDR1 SGHDT, CDR2 YYEEEE. V was shortened by 5 bases and J by 4 bases, with 14 bases between the two germline ends. For the CDR3, the DNA is TGTGCCAGCAGGCCGACGGGGGCCCCAGATACGCAGTATTTT. Amino acid sequence: CASRPTGAPDTQYF.

At least ten counts were recorded for this clonotype. The genes are TRBV11-2 and TRBJ2-7, with a weak D call TRBD2 (5 bases). The V gene lost 3 bases and the J gene lost 11 bases, with 20 bases spanning the gap. Germline lookup yields CDR1 SGHAT and CDR2 FQNNGV. The CDR3 extends over 14 amino acids. DNA of the CDR3: TGTGCCAGCAGCTTTTCCCTCGGGGATTCCTGGAAGTACTTC. Protein sequence: CASSFSLGDSWKYF.

This clonotype was counted only a few times. The rearrangement uses TRBV14 and TRBJ1-2, with D perhaps TRBD1 (5 bases). Deletions cut 5 bases from V and 1 base from J, with 8 bases between. Germline V gene lookup returns CDR1 SGHDN and CDR2 FVKESK. CDR3 length equals 13 residues. CDR3 loop: CASSFRVNYGYTF. Written as DNA, the CDR3 is TGTGCCAGCAGCTTCAGGGTTAACTATGGCTACACCTTC.

This clonotype was seen repeatedly, ten times or more. The chain carries TRBV7-2 and TRBJ2-5; 9 nucleotides agree with TRBD1. Germline V CDR1 and CDR2: SGHTA, FQGNSA. The length of the CDR3 is 16 residues. J lost 6 bases, V lost 5 bases, and 13 bases had no gene match. CDR3 in amino acids: CASSLQGRQGVQTQYF. The DNA of the CDR3 is TGTGCCAGCAGCCTACAAGGAAGACAGGGGGTCCAGACCCAGTACTTC.

The chain recombines TRBV7-3 with TRBJ2-3; 12 nucleotides match TRBD2. With V trimmed by 5 bases and J by 0 bases, 24 bases remained unmatched. Germline V CDR1 and CDR2: SGHTA, FQGTGA. The CDR3 length is 23 residues. DNA of the CDR3: TGTGCCAGCAGCCAAGGACTAGCGGGATCGTACTCTCCTTCTAGAGGGAGCACAGATACGCAGTATTTT. Amino acid sequence: CASSQGLAGSYSPSRGSTDTQYF. Combining the CDR3 with reference TRBV7-3 and TRBJ2-3 gives the whole variable domain GAGVSQTPSNKVTEKGKYVELRCDPISGHTALYWYRQSLGQGPEFLIYFQGTGAADDSGLPNDRFFAVRPEGSVSTLKIQRTERGDSAVYLCASSQGLAGSYSPSRGSTDTQYFGPGTRLTVL.

This clonotype occurred a few times. V and J are TRBV6-2 or TRBV6-3 and TRBJ1-1, with 11 bases lining up with TRBD1. CDR1 and CDR2 (germline): MNHEY, SVGEGT. This CDR3 has 17 residues. Trimming removed 5 bases from V and 1 base from J; junction bases left unmatched: 9. CDR3 coding DNA: TGTGCCAGCAGTGATACGGACAGGGGGCTCTCGAACACTGAAGCTTTCTTT. Protein sequence: CASSDTDRGLSNTEAFF.

This clonotype has a single count. This chain connects TRBV9 to TRBJ2-5, with 8 bases lining up with TRBD2. V shed 4 bases and J 5 bases; nucleotides not matched to a gene: 13. CDR1 and CDR2 (germline): SGDLS, YYNGEE. The CDR3 has 16 residues. CDR3 in amino acids: CASSIGGLASGETQYF. For the CDR3, the DNA is TGTGCCAGCAGCATAGGCGGACTAGCCTCCGGGGAGACCCAGTACTTC.

This chain connects TRBV6-2 or TRBV6-3 to TRBJ1-5; D is unclear. The CDR3 has 13 amino acids. Per the germline V gene, CDR1 is MNHEY and CDR2 is SVGEGT. V was shortened by 7 bases and J by 1 base, with 8 bases between the two germline ends. CDR3 loop: CASNAESNQPQHF. DNA for the CDR3: TGTGCCAGCAACGCGGAAAGCAATCAGCCCCAGCATTTT.

Only a few counts were recorded for this clonotype. The rearrangement links TRBV28 to TRBJ1-1; a possible D gene is TRBD1 (5 bases). This CDR3 has 15 residues. Germline CDR1 is MDHEN and CDR2 is SYDVKM. V lost 8 bases and J lost 1, with 17 bases in between. CDR3 sequence reads: CASAVGGIANTEAFF. The CDR3, as DNA: TGTGCCAGCGCAGTCGGGGGGATTGCGAACACTGAAGCTTTCTTT.

The chain joins TRBV20-1 to TRBJ1-4, with 8 bases matching TRBD1. This CDR3 region has 15 residues. V shed 0 bases, J shed 4 bases, and the junction held 4 bases outside the gene matches. The V gene's germline CDR1 is DFQATT and CDR2 SNEGSKA (reference sequence). In DNA form, the CDR3 reads TGCAGTGCTAGAGAGACAGGGGCTGGTAATGAAAAACTGTTTTTT. Translation gives CSARETGAGNEKLFF.

With respect to this clonotype: The junction departs from germline at one end; a sequencing error may be responsible. This sequence joins TRBV7-3 and TRBJ2-3, with 10 bases lining up with TRBD2. The CDR3 sequence is 16 residues long. CDR1 and CDR2 from the germline V gene are SGHTA and FQGTGA. Here the CDR3 reads CASSLNSGRLPDAQYF. The CDR3 region has the DNA TGTGCCAGCAGCTTAAATAGCGGGAGGCTTCCAGATGCGCAGTATTTT.

V gene TRBV7-2 combines with J gene TRBJ1-2; 9 bases align to TRBD1. The germline CDR1 and CDR2 sequences are SGHTA and FQGNSA. J lost 5 bases, V lost 5 bases, and 6 bases had no gene match. The CDR3 sequence is 14 residues long. The CDR3 here is CASSLQGANYGYTF. The CDR3 region has the DNA TGTGCCAGCAGCCTACAGGGGGCGAATTATGGCTACACCTTC.

The V call is TRBV5-1, the J call TRBJ1-6; D call uncertain. The CDR3 has 15 residues. Germline values: CDR1 SGHRS, CDR2 YFSETQ. The germline V and J ends were trimmed by 7 bases and 4 bases, with 15 bases remaining between them. The CDR3 nucleotides are TGCGCCAGCTCCCCCATGACGGGTTATAATTCACCCCTCCACTTT. Amino acid sequence: CASSPMTGYNSPLHF.

This chain uses TRBV20-1 with TRBJ2-2; D assignment may be TRBD1 or TRBD2 (5 bases each). Trimming pared 1 base from V and 0 bases from J, leaving 9 bases between. The CDR3 runs to 15 residues. CDR1 and CDR2 from the germline V gene are DFQATT and SNEGSKA (reference sequence). CDR3 sequence: CSARVRGPNTGELFF. The DNA for the CDR3 is TGCAGTGCTAGAGTCCGGGGCCCGAACACCGGGGAGCTGTTTTTT.